Sequencing of this TCR beta chain was carried out in a study of shared clonotypes between healthy human individuals. Broader study findings: Represented diversity (both genetic and exposure-history) was limited by the small number of donors.

Per germline, CDR1 SGDLS and CDR2 YYNGEE. Trimming pared 4 bases from V and 2 bases from J, leaving 13 bases between. The CDR3 is 15 residues long. Deep-level assay runs were performed. Input per replicate PCR of unsorted PBMC was about 270 ng DNA, corresponding to 33,000 or so T cell genomes. The repertoire was sequenced with immunoSEQ multiplex PCR; TCRdb's copy has only in-frame clones and lacks some. The data show a few hundred thousand clones, around three quarters seen once. As to this clone: No antigen is known for it.

Healthy adults negative for HIV, lacking recent acute infections or vaccinations, served as donors. This receptor was identified in a woman in her thirties or forties in good health. Some clones in this sample may be carry-over from other donors' samples. The sequenced sample consisted of PBMCs. The chain employs TRBV9 and TRBJ2-1, with D possibly matching TRBD2 (6 bases). The CDR3 nucleotides read TGTGCCAGCAGCCCCCGCGGGGAAACCTACAATGAGCAGTTCTTC. Translation gives CASSPRGETYNEQFF.